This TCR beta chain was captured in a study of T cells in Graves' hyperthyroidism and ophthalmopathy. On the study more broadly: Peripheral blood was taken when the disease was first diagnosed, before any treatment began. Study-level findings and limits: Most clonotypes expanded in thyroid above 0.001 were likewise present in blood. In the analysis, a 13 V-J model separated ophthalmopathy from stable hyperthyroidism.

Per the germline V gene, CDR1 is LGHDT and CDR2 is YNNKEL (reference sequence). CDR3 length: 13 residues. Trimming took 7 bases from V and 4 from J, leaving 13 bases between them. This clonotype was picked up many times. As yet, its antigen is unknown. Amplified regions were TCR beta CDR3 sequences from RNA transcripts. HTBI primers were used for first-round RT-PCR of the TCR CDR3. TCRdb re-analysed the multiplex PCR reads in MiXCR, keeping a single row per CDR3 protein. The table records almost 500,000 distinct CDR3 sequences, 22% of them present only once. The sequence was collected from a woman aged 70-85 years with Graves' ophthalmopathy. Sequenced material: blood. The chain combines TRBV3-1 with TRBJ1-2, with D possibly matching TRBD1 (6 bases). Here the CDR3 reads CASTTGPGYGYTF. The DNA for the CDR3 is TGTGCCAGCACCACAGGGCCAGGCTATGGCTACACCTTC.